This section outlines one TCR beta chain sequence together with its context. Its specificity is not known. Primers included in the PCR were 60 Vbeta and 13 Jbeta primers. Assay: immunoSEQ multiplex PCR; the TCRdb copy retains only in-frame clones and omits some. Reported are about 33,000 clones; the ten largest clones contain roughly 3.5%. The data originate from a study of cytomegalovirus exposure and HLA in healthy donors. Study conclusions and caveats: Donor immune exposure was known only as CMV serostatus. The study put 150 or so TCR beta chains on its list as cytomegalovirus-associated. Most subjects' HLA-A and HLA-B alleles were reportedly predicted from TCR beta sequences.

Germline V CDR1 and CDR2: LNHDA, SQIVND (reference sequence). The CDR3 is 14 amino acids. With 10 bases removed from V and 3 bases from J, the gap between germline ends came to 19 bases. The sequenced sample was PBMCs. This receptor was identified in a man in his forties or fifties in good health and CMV-seronegative. The rearrangement joins TRBV19 to TRBJ2-7; D is ambiguous. CDR3 sequence reads: CATSELAASYEQYF. The CDR3 DNA is TGTGCCACCTCCGAGTTGGCAGCGAGCTACGAGCAGTACTTC.